This T cell receptor (beta chain) was profiled in a study of T cell responses to AZD1222 COVID-19 vaccine. Study conclusions and caveats: Spike-specific TCR repertoires showed rising breadth and depth after two AZD1222 doses.

This CDR3 has 11 amino acids. Germline V gene lookup returns CDR1 MNHEY and CDR2 SVGAGI. Trimming took 8 bases from V and 10 from J; bases not matched to a gene: 4. In regard to this clone: No antigen is known for it.

TCRdb's copy holds only in-frame clones and misses some; the assay was immunoSEQ multiplex PCR. This repertoire shows 100,000 to 150,000 clones, about 86% found once; its top ten account for around 12%. This clonotype originated in an adult in good health. The J gene is TRBJ2-1, the V gene TRBV6-5; 8 nucleotides match TRBD2. The sequencing used peripheral blood, collected on day 0 of AZD1222 vaccination. The CDR3 DNA sequence: TGTGCCAGCCTTCTAGCGGGCGAGCAGTTCTTC. It yields the protein CASLLAGEQFF.